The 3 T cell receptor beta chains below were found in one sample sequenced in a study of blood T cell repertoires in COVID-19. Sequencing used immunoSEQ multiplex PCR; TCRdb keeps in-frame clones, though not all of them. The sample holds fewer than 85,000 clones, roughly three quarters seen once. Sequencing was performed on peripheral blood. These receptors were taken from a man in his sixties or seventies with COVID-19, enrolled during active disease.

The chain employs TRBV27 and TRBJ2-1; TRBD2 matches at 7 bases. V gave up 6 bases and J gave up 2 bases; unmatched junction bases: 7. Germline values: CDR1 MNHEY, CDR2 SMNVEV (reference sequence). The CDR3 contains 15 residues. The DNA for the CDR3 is TGTGCCAGCAGCCCACTAGCGCAACCCTACAATGAGCAGTTCTTC. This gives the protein CASSPLAQPYNEQFF.

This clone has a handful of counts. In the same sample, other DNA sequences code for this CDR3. The CDR3 loop reads CASSTGTGGREQYF. For the CDR3, the DNA is TGTGCCAGCAGCACGGGGACAGGGGGGCGCGAGCAGTACTTC. V and J are TRBV7-3 and TRBJ2-7; 11 bases fit TRBD1. This CDR3 spans 14 amino acids. Trimming cost V 5 bases and J 6 bases; bases outside gene matches: 6. Germline assignment: CDR1 SGHTA and CDR2 FQGTGA.

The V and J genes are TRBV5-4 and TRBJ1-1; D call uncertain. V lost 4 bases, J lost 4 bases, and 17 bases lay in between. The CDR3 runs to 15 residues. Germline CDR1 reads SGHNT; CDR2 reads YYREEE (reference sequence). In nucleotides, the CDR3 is TGTGCCAGCAGCCTTCTGGGAGTGGTGGGCACTGAAGCTTTCTTT. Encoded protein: CASSLLGVVGTEAFF.